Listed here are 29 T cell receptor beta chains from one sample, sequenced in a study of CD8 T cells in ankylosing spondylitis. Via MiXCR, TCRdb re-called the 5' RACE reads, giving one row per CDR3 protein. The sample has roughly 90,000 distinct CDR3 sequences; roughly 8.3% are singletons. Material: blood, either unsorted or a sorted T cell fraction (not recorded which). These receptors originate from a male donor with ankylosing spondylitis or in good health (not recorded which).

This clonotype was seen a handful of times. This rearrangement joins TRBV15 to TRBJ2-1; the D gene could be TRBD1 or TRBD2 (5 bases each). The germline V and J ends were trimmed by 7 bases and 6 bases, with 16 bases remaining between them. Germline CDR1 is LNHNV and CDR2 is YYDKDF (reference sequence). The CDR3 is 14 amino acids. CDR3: CATTTRDAPNEQFF. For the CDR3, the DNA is TGTGCCACCACTACCCGGGACGCCCCCAATGAGCAGTTCTTC.

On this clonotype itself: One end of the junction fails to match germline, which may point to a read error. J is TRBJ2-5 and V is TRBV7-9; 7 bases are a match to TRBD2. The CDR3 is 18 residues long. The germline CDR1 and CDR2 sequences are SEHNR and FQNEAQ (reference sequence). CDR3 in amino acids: CAISPGLPGQNGGETQYF. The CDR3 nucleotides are TGTGCCATCAGCCCGGGGCTCCCCGGCCAAAACGGGGGGGAGACCCAGTACTTC.

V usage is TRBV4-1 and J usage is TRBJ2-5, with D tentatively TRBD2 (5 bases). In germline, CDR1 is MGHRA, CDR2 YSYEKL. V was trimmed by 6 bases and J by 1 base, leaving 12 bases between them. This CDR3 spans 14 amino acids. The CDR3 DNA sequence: TGCGCCAGCAGGGCCTACGGGGTCCAAGAGACCCAGTACTTC. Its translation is CASRAYGVQETQYF.

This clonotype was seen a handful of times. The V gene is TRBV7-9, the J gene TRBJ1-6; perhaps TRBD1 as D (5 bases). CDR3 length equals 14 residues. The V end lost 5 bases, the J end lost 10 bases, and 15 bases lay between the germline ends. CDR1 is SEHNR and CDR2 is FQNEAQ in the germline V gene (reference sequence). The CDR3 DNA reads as TGTGCCAGCAGCCTCCGGGACCTACGGTCACCCCTCCACTTT. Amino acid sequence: CASSLRDLRSPLHF.

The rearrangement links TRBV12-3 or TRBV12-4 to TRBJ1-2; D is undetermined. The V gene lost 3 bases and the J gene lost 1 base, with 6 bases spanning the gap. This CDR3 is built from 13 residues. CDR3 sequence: CASSLGNNYGYTF. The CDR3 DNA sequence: TGTGCCAGCAGTTTGGGGAATAACTATGGCTACACCTTC.

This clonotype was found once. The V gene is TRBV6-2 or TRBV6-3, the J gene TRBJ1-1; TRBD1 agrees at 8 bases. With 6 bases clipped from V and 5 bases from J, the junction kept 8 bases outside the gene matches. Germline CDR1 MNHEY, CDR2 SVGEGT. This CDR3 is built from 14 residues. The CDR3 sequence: CASRRIQGGTEAFF. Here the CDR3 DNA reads TGTGCCAGCAGGCGTATACAGGGGGGTACTGAAGCTTTCTTT.

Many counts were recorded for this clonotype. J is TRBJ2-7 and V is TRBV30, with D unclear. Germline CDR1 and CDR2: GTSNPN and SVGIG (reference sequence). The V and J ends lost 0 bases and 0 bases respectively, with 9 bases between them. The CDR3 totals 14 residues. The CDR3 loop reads CAWSVRLISYEQYF. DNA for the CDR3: TGTGCCTGGAGTGTACGCCTGATCTCCTACGAGCAGTACTTC. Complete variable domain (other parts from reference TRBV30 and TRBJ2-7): SQTIHQWPATLVQPVGSPLSLECTVEGTSNPNLYWYRQAAGRGLQLLFYSVGIGQISSEVPQNLSASRPQDRQFILSSKKLLLSDSGFYLCAWSVRLISYEQYFGPGTRLTVT.

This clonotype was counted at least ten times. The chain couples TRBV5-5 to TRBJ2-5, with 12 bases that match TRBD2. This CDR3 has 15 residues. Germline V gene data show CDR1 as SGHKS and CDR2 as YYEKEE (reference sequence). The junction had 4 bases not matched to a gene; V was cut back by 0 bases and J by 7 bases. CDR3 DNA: TGTGCCAGCAGCTTGGGACTAGCGGGGGTGGGGACCCAGTACTTC. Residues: CASSLGLAGVGTQYF.

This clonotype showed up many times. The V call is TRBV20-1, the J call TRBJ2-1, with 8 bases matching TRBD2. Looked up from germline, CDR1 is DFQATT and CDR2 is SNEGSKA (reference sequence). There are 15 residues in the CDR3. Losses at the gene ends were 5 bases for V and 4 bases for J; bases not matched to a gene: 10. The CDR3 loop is CSAVSRGVRYNEQFF. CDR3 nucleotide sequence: TGCAGTGCTGTGTCGCGGGGGGTCCGTTACAATGAGCAGTTCTTC.

The CDR3 spells CSVESDKNIQYF. DNA of the CDR3: TGCAGCGTTGAAAGTGACAAAAACATTCAGTACTTC. The chain links TRBV29-1 to TRBJ2-4; no firm D call. Germline loops: CDR1 SQVTM, CDR2 ANQGSEA. V was shortened by 2 bases and J by 3 bases, with 5 bases between the two germline ends. CDR3 length: 12 residues.

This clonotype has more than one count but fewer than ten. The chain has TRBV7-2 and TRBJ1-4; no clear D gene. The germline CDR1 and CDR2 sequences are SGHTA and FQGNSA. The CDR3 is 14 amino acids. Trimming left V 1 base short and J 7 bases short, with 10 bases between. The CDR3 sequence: CASSLVVWGEKLFF. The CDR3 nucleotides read TGTGCCAGCAGCTTAGTGGTGTGGGGTGAAAAACTGTTTTTT.

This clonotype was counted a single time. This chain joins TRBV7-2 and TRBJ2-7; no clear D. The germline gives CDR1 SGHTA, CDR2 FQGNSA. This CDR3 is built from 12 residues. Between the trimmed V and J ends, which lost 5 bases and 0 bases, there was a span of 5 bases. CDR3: CASSRRSYEQYF. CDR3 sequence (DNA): TGTGCCAGCAGCCGTCGCTCCTACGAGCAGTACTTC.

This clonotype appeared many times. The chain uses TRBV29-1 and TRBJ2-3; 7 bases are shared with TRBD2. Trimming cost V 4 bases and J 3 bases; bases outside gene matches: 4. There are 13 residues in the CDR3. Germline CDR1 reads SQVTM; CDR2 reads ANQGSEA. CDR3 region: CSVVGLVTDTQYF. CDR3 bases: TGCAGCGTTGTCGGACTAGTGACAGATACGCAGTATTTT.

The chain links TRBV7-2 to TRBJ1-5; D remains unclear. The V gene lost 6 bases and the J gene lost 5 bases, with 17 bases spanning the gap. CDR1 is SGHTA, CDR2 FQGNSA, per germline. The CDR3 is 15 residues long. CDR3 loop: CASRDRPDPYQPQHF. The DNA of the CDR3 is TGTGCCAGCAGGGACCGGCCGGACCCATATCAGCCCCAGCATTTT.

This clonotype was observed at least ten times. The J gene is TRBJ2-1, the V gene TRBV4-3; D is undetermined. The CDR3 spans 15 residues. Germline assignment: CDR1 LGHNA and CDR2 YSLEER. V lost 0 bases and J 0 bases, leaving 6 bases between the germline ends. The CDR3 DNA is TGCGCCAGCAGCCAAGACCCGTCCTCCTACAATGAGCAGTTCTTC. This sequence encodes CASSQDPSSYNEQFF.

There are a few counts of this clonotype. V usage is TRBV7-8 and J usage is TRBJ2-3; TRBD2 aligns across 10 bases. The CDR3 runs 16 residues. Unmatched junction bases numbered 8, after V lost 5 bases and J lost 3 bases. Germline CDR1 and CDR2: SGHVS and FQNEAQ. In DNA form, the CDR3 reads TGTGCCAGCAGCCTTCGAGCGGGGGGGGTAACAGATACGCAGTATTTT. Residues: CASSLRAGGVTDTQYF.

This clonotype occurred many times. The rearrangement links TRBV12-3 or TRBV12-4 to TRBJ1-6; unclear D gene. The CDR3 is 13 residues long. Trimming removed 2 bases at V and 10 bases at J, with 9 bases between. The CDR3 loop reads CASSLHSESPLHF. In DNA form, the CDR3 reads TGTGCCAGCAGTTTACATTCCGAGTCACCCCTCCACTTT.

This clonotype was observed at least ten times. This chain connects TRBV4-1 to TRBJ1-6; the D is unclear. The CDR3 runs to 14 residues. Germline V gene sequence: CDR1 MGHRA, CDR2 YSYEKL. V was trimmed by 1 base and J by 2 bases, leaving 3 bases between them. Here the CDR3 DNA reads TGCGCCAGCAGCCAAGCCACCTATAATTCACCCCTCCACTTT. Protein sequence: CASSQATYNSPLHF.

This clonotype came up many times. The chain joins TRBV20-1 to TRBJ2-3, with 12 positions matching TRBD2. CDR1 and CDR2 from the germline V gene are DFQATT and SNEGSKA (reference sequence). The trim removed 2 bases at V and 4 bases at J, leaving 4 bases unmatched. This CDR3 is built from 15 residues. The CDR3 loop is CSARRLAGGADTQYF. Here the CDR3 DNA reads TGCAGTGCTAGACGTCTAGCGGGGGGGGCAGATACGCAGTATTTT.

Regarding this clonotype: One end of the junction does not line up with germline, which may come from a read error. CDR3: CNVRRGTDLLYGYTF. As DNA, the CDR3 is TGCAACGTTCGTAGAGGGACCGACCTTCTCTATGGCTATACCTTC. The chain combines TRBV29-1 with TRBJ1-2, with a weak D call TRBD1 (5 bases). Per germline, CDR1 SQVTM and CDR2 ANQGSEA. The CDR3 loop spans 15 amino acids.

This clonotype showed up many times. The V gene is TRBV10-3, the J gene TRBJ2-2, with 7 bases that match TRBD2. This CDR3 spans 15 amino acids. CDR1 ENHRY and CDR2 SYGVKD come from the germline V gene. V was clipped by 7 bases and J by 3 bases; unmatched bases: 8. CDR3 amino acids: CAITHTGGDTGELFF. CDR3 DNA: TGTGCCATCACCCACACGGGGGGTGACACCGGGGAGCTGTTTTTT.

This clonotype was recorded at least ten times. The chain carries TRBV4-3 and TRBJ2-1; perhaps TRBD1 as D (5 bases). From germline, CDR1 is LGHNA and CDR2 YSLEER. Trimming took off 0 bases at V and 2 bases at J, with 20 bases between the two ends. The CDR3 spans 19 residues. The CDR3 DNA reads TGCGCCAGCAGCCAAGACCTCGACTTCGTCCGGACAACCTACAATGAGCAGTTCTTC. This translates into CASSQDLDFVRTTYNEQFF.

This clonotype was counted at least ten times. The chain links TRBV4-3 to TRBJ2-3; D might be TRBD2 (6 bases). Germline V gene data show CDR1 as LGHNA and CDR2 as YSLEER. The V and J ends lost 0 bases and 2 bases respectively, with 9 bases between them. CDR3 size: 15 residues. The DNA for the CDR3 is TGCGCCAGCAGCCAAGAGCGGGGCCCCACAGATACGCAGTATTTT. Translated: CASSQERGPTDTQYF.

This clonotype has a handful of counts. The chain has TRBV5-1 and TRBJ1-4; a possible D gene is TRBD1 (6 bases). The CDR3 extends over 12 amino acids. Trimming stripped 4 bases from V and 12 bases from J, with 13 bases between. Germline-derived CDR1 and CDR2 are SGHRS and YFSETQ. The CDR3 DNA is TGCGCCAGCAGCAGTACAGGGAGGCAACTGTTTTTT. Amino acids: CASSSTGRQLFF.

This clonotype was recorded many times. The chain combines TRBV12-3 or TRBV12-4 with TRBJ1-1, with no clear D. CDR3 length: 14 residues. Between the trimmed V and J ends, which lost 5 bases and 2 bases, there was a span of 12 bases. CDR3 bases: TGTGCCAGCAGTCCCCTGGGTTTTAACACTGAAGCTTTCTTT. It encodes CASSPLGFNTEAFF.

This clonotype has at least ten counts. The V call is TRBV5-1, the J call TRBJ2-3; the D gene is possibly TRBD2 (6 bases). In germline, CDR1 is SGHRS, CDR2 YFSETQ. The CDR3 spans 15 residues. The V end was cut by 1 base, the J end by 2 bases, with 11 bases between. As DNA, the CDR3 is TGCGCCAGCAGCTTGAGGCCGGGGGACACAGATACGCAGTATTTT. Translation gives CASSLRPGDTDTQYF.

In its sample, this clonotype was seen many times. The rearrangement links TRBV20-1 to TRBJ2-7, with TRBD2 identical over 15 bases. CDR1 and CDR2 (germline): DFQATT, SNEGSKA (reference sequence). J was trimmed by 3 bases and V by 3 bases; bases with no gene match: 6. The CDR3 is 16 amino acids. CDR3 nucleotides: TGCAGTGCTAGGGGGACTAGCGGGGGGCCAATCTACGAGCAGTACTTC. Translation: CSARGTSGGPIYEQYF.

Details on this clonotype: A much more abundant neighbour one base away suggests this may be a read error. CDR3 in amino acids: CSVTTVSYEQHF. Written as DNA, the CDR3 is TGCAGCGTGACGACAGTTTCCTACGAGCAGCACTTC. The V gene is TRBV29-1, the J gene TRBJ2-7, with D possibly matching TRBD1 (5 bases). Looked up from germline, CDR1 is SQVTM and CDR2 is ANQGSEA. The CDR3 length is 12 residues.

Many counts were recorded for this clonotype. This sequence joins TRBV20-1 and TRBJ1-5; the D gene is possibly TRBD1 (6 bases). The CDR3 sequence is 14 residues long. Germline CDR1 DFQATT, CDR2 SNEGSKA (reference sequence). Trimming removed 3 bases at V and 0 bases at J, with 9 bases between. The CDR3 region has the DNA TGCAGTGCTAGTAGGGGGGTTAGCAATCAGCCCCAGCATTTT. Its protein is CSASRGVSNQPQHF.